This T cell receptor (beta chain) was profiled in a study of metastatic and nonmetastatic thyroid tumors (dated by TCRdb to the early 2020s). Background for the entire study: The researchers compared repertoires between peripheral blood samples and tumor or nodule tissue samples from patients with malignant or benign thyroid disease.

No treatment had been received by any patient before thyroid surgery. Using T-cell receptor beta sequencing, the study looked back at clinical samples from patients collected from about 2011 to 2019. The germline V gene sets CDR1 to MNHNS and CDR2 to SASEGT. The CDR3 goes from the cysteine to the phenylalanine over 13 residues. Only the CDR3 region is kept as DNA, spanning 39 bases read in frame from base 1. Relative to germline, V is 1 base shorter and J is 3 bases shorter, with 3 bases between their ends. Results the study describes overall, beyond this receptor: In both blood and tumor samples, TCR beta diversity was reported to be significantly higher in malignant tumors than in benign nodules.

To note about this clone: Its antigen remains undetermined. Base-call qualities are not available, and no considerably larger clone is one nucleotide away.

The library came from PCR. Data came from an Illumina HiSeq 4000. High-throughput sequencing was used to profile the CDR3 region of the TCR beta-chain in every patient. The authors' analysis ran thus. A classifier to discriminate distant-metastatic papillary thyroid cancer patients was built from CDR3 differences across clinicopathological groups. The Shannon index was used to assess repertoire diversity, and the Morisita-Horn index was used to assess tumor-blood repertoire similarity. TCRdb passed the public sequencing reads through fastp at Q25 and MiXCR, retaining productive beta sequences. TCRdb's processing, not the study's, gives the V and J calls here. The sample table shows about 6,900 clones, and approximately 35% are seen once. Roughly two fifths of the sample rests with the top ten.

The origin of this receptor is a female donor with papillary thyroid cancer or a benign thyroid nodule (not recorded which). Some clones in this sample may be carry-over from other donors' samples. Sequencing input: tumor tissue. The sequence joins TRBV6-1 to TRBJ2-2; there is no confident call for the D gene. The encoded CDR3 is CASSEGDTGELFF. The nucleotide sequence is TGTGCCAGCAGTGAAGGGGACACCGGGGAGCTGTTTTTT.